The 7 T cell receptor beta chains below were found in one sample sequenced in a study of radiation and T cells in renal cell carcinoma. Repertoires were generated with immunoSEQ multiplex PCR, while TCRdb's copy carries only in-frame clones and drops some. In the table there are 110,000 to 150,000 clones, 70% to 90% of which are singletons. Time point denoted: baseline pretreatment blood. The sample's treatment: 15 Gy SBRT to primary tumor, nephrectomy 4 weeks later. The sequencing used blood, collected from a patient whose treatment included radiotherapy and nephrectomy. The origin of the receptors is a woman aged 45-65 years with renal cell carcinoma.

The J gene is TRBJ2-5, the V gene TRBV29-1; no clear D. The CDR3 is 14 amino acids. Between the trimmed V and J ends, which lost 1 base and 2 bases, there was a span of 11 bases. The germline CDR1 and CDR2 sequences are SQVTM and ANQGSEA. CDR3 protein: CSVEALAIQETQYF. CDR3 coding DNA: TGCAGCGTTGAAGCCCTCGCGATACAAGAGACCCAGTACTTC.

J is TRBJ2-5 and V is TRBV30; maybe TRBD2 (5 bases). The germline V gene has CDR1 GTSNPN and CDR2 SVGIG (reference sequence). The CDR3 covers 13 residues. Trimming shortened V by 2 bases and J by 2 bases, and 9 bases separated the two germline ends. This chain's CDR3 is CAWSNGDQETQYF. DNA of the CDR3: TGTGCCTGGAGTAACGGGGATCAAGAGACCCAGTACTTC.

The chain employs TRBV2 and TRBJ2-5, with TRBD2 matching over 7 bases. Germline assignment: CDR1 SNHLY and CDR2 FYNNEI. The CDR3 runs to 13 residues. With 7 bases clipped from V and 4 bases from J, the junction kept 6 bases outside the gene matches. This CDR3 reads CASIPGGSETQYF. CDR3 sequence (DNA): TGTGCCAGCATTCCCGGGGGGTCAGAGACCCAGTACTTC.

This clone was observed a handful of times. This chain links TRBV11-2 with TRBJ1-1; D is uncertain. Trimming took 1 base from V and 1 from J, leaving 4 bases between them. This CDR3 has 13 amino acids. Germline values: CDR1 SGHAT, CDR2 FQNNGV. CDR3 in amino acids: CASSLVGNTEAFF. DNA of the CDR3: TGTGCCAGCAGCTTAGTAGGGAACACTGAAGCTTTCTTT.

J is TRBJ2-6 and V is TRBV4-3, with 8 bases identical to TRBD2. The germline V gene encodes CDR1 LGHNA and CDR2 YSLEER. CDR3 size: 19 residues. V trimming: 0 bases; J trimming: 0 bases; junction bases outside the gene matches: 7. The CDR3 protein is CASSQEMLAGSSGANVLTF. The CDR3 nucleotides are TGCGCCAGCAGCCAAGAAATGCTAGCGGGCTCCTCTGGGGCCAACGTCCTGACTTTC.

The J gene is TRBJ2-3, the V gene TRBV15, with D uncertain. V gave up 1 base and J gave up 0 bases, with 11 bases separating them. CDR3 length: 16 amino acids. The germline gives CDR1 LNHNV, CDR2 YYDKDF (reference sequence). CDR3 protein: CATSRGLAGSTDTQYF. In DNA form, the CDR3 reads TGTGCCACCAGCAGAGGTTTAGCCGGTAGCACAGATACGCAGTATTTT.

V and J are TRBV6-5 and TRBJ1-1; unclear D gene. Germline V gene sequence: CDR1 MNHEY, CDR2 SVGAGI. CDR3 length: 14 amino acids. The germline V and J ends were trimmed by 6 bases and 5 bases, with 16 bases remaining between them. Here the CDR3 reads CASSPSVAGTEAFF. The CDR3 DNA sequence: TGTGCCAGCAGCCCCTCAGTCGCGGGGACTGAAGCTTTCTTT.